This entry is about one T cell receptor (beta chain). Unique molecular identifiers were incorporated when the TCRbeta library was constructed. TCRdb passed the PCR reads through MiXCR, listing each CDR3 protein once. The sample contains a few hundred thousand distinct CDR3 sequences, roughly 10% of which appear only once. The data stem from a study of T-cell reconstitution after alpha-beta-depleted transplantation in children. The V and J ends lost 5 bases and 7 bases respectively, with 14 bases between them. This CDR3 region has 13 residues. Germline CDR1 reads LGHDT; CDR2 reads YNNKEL (reference sequence).

The source of this sequence is a human donor who donated a stem cell graft to a child with acute lymphoblastic leukemia. The J gene is TRBJ1-1, the V gene TRBV3-1; D uncertain. The input for sequencing was PBMCs from the stem cell graft donor, taken from the stem cell graft. The CDR3 reads CASSSLPGLEAFF. The CDR3 DNA sequence: TGTGCCAGCAGCTCCCTGCCTGGTCTTGAAGCTTTCTTT. The variable domain in full, completed from reference TRBV3-1 and TRBJ1-1, reads DTAVSQTPKYLVTQMGNDKSIKCEQNLGHDTMYWYKQDSKKFLKIMFSYNNKELIINETVPNRFSPKSPDKAHLNLHINSLELGDSAVYFCASSSLPGLEAFFGQGTRLTVV.